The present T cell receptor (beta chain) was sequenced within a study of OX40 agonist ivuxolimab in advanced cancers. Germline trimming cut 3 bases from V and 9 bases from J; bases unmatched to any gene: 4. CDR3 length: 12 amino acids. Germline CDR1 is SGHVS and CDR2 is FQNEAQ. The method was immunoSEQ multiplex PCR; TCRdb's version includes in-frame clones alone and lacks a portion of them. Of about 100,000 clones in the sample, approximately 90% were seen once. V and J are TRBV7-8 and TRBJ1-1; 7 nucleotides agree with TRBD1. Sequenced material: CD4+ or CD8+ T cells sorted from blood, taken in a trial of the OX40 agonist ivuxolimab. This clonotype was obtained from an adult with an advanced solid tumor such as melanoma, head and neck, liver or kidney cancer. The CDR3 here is CASSFARGKAFF. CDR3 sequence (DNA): TGTGCCAGCAGCTTTGCCAGGGGGAAAGCTTTCTTT.